These 32 T cell receptor beta chains share one sample of origin, sequenced in a study of response to subunit inactivated influenza vaccine. Each CDR3 protein is one row after TCRdb ran MiXCR on the RT-PCR reads. In the table there are 200,000 to 300,000 distinct CDR3 sequences, roughly an eighth of which are singletons. This specimen was non-naive T cells sorted from PBMCs, taken 14 to 15 days before vaccination. The receptors shown here come from a man in his forties or fifties who received an inactivated influenza vaccine.

This clonotype was counted only a few times. This chain joins TRBV11-3 and TRBJ2-7, with D unclear. The germline V gene encodes CDR1 SGHNT and CDR2 YENEEA. The germline V and J ends were trimmed by 1 base and 7 bases, with 14 bases remaining between them. CDR3 length: 14 amino acids. CDR3 in DNA: TGTGCCAGCAGCTTAGCCCCGGGTATGGGAGAGCAGTACTTC. Amino acid sequence: CASSLAPGMGEQYF.

This clonotype was seen a few times. V usage is TRBV28 and J usage is TRBJ1-1; the match to TRBD1 covers 7 bases. After removal of 5 bases from V and 9 bases from J, the junction contained 6 bases not matched to a gene. Looked up from germline, CDR1 is MDHEN and CDR2 is SYDVKM. This CDR3 comprises 12 residues. The CDR3 spells CASSERTGQAFF. The CDR3 DNA follows: TGTGCCAGCAGTGAAAGGACAGGTCAAGCTTTCTTT.

The rearrangement joins TRBV4-3 to TRBJ1-1; D is undetermined. The CDR3 covers 14 residues. Trimming removed 0 bases at V and 3 bases at J, with 8 bases between. Germline CDR1 and CDR2: LGHNA and YSLEER. The CDR3 DNA is TGCGCCAGCAGCCAAGATATTGGGGACACTGAAGCTTTCTTT. It is translated as CASSQDIGDTEAFF.

The genes are TRBV3-1 and TRBJ2-1; the match to TRBD2 covers 13 bases. Germline V CDR1 and CDR2: LGHDT, YNNKEL (reference sequence). V was pared by 8 bases and J by 6 bases, with 7 bases of the junction left unmatched. CDR3 size: 15 residues. CDR3 DNA sequence: TGTGCCAGCCGCTCACTAGCGGGAGGGCCCAATGAGCAGTTCTTC. Its protein product is CASRSLAGGPNEQFF.

V and J are TRBV6-6 and TRBJ2-1, with TRBD2 identical over 8 bases. Germline V lookup: CDR1 MNHNY, CDR2 SVGAGI (reference sequence). The J segment lost 9 bases and the V segment lost 5 bases, leaving 3 bases of the junction unmatched. CDR3 length equals 12 residues. The CDR3 DNA reads as TGTGCCAGCAGTCCCGGGAGGGGTGAGCAGTTCTTC. Amino acids: CASSPGRGEQFF.

This chain connects TRBV20-1 to TRBJ1-1; D is unclear. The germline CDR1 and CDR2 sequences are DFQATT and SNEGSKA (reference sequence). Trimming cost V 6 bases and J 1 base, with 9 bases left between them. This CDR3 is built from 12 residues. CDR3 region: CSAIPGNTEAFF. CDR3 in DNA: TGCAGTGCAATCCCAGGGAACACTGAAGCTTTCTTT.

CDR3 in amino acids: CATWGTSSTDTQYF. For the CDR3, the DNA is TGTGCCACATGGGGGACTAGCAGCACAGATACGCAGTATTTT. The chain combines TRBV10-3 with TRBJ2-3, with 9 nucleotides matching TRBD2. Germline lookup yields CDR1 ENHRY and CDR2 SYGVKD. Unmatched junction bases numbered 5, after V lost 10 bases and J lost 0 bases. CDR3 length: 14 residues.

This clonotype came up many times. V is TRBV12-3 or TRBV12-4 and J is TRBJ1-6, with 8 bases fitting TRBD1. Trimming cost V 1 base and J 9 bases; bases outside gene matches: 5. The CDR3 sequence is 15 residues long. This chain's CDR3 is CASSLGDRRSSPLHF. DNA for the CDR3: TGTGCCAGCAGTTTAGGGGACAGGAGGAGTTCACCCCTCCACTTT.

This clonotype occurred a few times. V and J are TRBV27 and TRBJ2-1, with D perhaps TRBD2 (5 bases). The V end was cut by 5 bases, the J end by 9 bases, with 14 bases between. Germline CDR1 MNHEY, CDR2 SMNVEV (reference sequence). This CDR3 is built from 13 residues. The CDR3 protein is CASSRSSRGEQFF. The CDR3 DNA sequence: TGTGCCAGCAGTCGATCGAGTCGGGGTGAGCAGTTCTTC.

V usage is TRBV18 and J usage is TRBJ2-3; TRBD2 matches at 7 bases. The CDR3 contains 14 residues. The V gene end was trimmed by 0 bases and the J gene end by 6 bases; junction bases not matched to a gene: 3. In germline, CDR1 is KGHSH, CDR2 LQKENI. This CDR3 reads CASSPPTSRDTQYF. The DNA of the CDR3 is TGTGCCAGCTCACCACCGACTAGCCGGGATACGCAGTATTTT.

The chain joins TRBV4-1 to TRBJ2-1; D might be TRBD1 or TRBD2, each matching 6 bases. The germline V gene encodes CDR1 MGHRA and CDR2 YSYEKL. CDR3 size: 16 residues. V lost 1 base and J lost 7, with 17 bases in between. In nucleotides, the CDR3 is TGCGCCAGCAGCCAAGGACCCGCCCGGAGGGGGAATGAGCAGTTCTTC. Protein: CASSQGPARRGNEQFF.

There are a few counts of this clonotype. The chain couples TRBV6-5 to TRBJ2-1; D call uncertain. CDR1 is MNHEY, CDR2 SVGAGI, per germline. V was shortened by 0 bases and J by 6 bases, with 18 bases between the two germline ends. CDR3 size: 17 residues. The CDR3, as DNA: TGTGCCAGCAGTTACTCGAAGGGATTACGGGCGGTCAATGAGCAGTTCTTC. It encodes CASSYSKGLRAVNEQFF.

The rearrangement joins TRBV7-8 to TRBJ1-3, with D hard to call. The V gene's germline CDR1 is SGHVS and CDR2 FQNEAQ. Trimming shortened V by 5 bases and J by 2 bases, and 13 bases separated the two germline ends. CDR3 length: 15 residues. This CDR3 reads CASSPASFAGNTIYF. The CDR3 DNA sequence: TGTGCCAGCAGCCCTGCATCTTTTGCTGGAAACACCATATATTTT.

This clonotype was counted only a few times. The J gene is TRBJ1-4, the V gene TRBV6-1; TRBD1 is a possible D gene (6 bases). Looked up from germline, CDR1 is MNHNS and CDR2 is SASEGT. Trimming cost V 1 base and J 7 bases, with 13 bases left between them. This CDR3 has 15 amino acids. The CDR3 region has the DNA TGTGCCAGCAGTGAAGAATCAGGGGTTTTTGAAAAACTGTTTTTT. Translating gives CASSEESGVFEKLFF.

Many counts were recorded for this clonotype. V gene TRBV2 combines with J gene TRBJ2-7; unclear D gene. The V end was cut by 7 bases, the J end by 0 bases, with 13 bases between. Looked up from germline, CDR1 is SNHLY and CDR2 is FYNNEI. This CDR3 spans 14 amino acids. In DNA form, the CDR3 reads TGTGCCAGCAAACAGAGGCAGCTCTCCTACGAGCAGTACTTC. Its protein product is CASKQRQLSYEQYF.

A few counts support this clonotype. The chain is built from TRBV29-1 and TRBJ1-4; no clear D. Looked up from germline, CDR1 is SQVTM and CDR2 is ANQGSEA. The CDR3 length is 14 residues. The V end lost 0 bases, the J end lost 3 bases, and 8 bases lay between the germline ends. The CDR3 reads CSVEDGGANEKLFF. DNA of the CDR3: TGCAGCGTTGAAGATGGTGGGGCTAATGAAAAACTGTTTTTT.

The genes are TRBV9 and TRBJ2-3; 10 bases align to TRBD2. The trim removed 3 bases at V and 6 bases at J, leaving 10 bases unmatched. CDR1 SGDLS and CDR2 YYNGEE come from the germline V gene. The CDR3 loop spans 16 amino acids. The DNA for the CDR3 is TGTGCCAGCAGCGCCGGGACTAGCGCTTTCGAGGATACGCAGTATTTT. Translating gives CASSAGTSAFEDTQYF.

The chain carries TRBV5-6 and TRBJ2-3, with 7 bases matching TRBD1. In germline, CDR1 is SGHDT, CDR2 YYEEEE. The CDR3 spans 14 residues. V shed 6 bases, J shed 6 bases, and the junction held 10 bases outside the gene matches. The CDR3, as DNA: TGTGCCAGCATTTATTGGACAGGTGATGATACGCAGTATTTT. This sequence encodes CASIYWTGDDTQYF.

This clonotype was counted at least ten times. The V call is TRBV20-1, the J call TRBJ1-5, with 8 positions matching TRBD1. This CDR3 region has 14 residues. From germline, CDR1 is DFQATT and CDR2 SNEGSKA (reference sequence). V was pared by 6 bases and J by 6 bases, with 10 bases of the junction left unmatched. Here the CDR3 DNA reads TGCAGTGCGAGTCAGGGACAGGAGGTTCAGCCCCAGCATTTT. This sequence encodes CSASQGQEVQPQHF.

This clonotype occurred a few times. The V and J genes are TRBV21-1 and TRBJ2-7; the table names TRBD2, a call not compared with the DNA. TRBV21-1 is reported as a pseudogene. There are 17 residues in the CDR3. The CDR3 DNA reads TGTGCCAGCAGCAAAGTTATCGCAGGGACTCCACCTCCCGAGCAGTACTTC. Translated, it gives CASSKVIAGTPPPEQYF.

This clonotype occurred a few times. The gene calls are TRBV20-1 and TRBJ1-5; D gene unclear. V was trimmed by 3 bases and J by 7 bases, leaving 19 bases between them. Germline values: CDR1 DFQATT, CDR2 SNEGSKA (reference sequence). The CDR3 is 15 residues long. The CDR3 DNA follows: TGCAGTGCTAGTAAACAATTTTCCTTGGGGCAGCCCCAGCATTTT. This encodes CSASKQFSLGQPQHF.

This chain connects TRBV4-3 to TRBJ2-7; 7 positions match TRBD1. Germline V gene data show CDR1 as LGHNA and CDR2 as YSLEER. The CDR3 runs to 15 residues. V was pared by 1 base and J by 2 bases, with 5 bases of the junction left unmatched. The CDR3, as DNA: TGCGCCAGCAGCCAAGGGTTCGGGACAGCCTACGAGCAGTACTTC. Protein: CASSQGFGTAYEQYF.

This clonotype was recorded at least ten times. V usage is TRBV15 and J usage is TRBJ2-3, with TRBD2 identical over 10 bases. V was pared by 7 bases and J by 0 bases, with 7 bases of the junction left unmatched. The germline V gene encodes CDR1 LNHNV and CDR2 YYDKDF (reference sequence). The CDR3 runs 16 residues. CDR3 nucleotides: TGTGCCACCACTAGCGGGAGCACCAGTAGCACAGATACGCAGTATTTT. It codes for CATTSGSTSSTDTQYF. Variable domain in full (rest from reference TRBV15 and TRBJ2-3): DAMVIQNPRYQVTQFGKPVTLSCSQTLNHNVMYWYQQKSSQAPKLLFHYYDKDFNNEADTPDNFQSRRPNTSFCFLDIRSPGLGDTAMYLCATTSGSTSSTDTQYFGPGTRLTVL.

CDR3 amino acids: CSAKAGLSPGELFF. CDR3 nucleotides: TGCAGTGCTAAGGCGGGACTCAGCCCCGGGGAGCTGTTTTTT. The genes are TRBV20-1 and TRBJ2-2, with TRBD2 as a possible D gene (6 bases). The CDR3 totals 14 residues. V was clipped by 4 bases and J by 6 bases, with 15 bases between them. Germline V lookup: CDR1 DFQATT, CDR2 SNEGSKA (reference sequence).

The V call is TRBV4-1, the J call TRBJ2-7, with D perhaps TRBD2 (5 bases). This CDR3 has 16 residues. V was clipped by 2 bases and J by 0 bases, with 14 bases between them. CDR1 MGHRA and CDR2 YSYEKL come from the germline V gene. The CDR3 coding sequence is TGCGCCAGCAGCCAACCCGGACGGAGGAGCTCCTACGAGCAGTACTTC. This translates into CASSQPGRRSSYEQYF.

This clonotype showed up many times. The rearrangement links TRBV20-1 to TRBJ2-7; D perhaps matches TRBD1 (5 bases). Between the trimmed V and J ends, which lost 3 bases and 1 base, there was a span of 13 bases. The length of the CDR3 is 14 residues. Germline-derived CDR1 and CDR2 are DFQATT and SNEGSKA (reference sequence). The chain's CDR3 is CSARRSRASYEQYF. The CDR3 bases are TGCAGTGCTAGGAGGAGCAGGGCGTCCTACGAGCAGTACTTC.

In nucleotides, the CDR3 is TGCGCCAGCAGAAAGGGACTAGCGGGATCTGAAGAGCAGTACTTC. Translated, it gives CASRKGLAGSEEQYF. This sequence joins TRBV5-1 and TRBJ2-7, with 13 bases aligning to TRBD2. The germline gives CDR1 SGHRS, CDR2 YFSETQ. J was trimmed by 7 bases and V by 5 bases; bases with no gene match: 9. CDR3 length equals 15 residues.

There are a few counts of this clonotype. The J gene is TRBJ2-1, the V gene TRBV20-1; tentatively, D is TRBD2 (6 bases). CDR1 is DFQATT and CDR2 is SNEGSKA in the germline V gene (reference sequence). Deletions cut 1 base from V and 7 bases from J, with 17 bases between. The CDR3 covers 15 residues. CDR3 coding DNA: TGCAGTGCTAGAGTCGGGAGTATACCAGGGAATGAGCAGTTCTTC. Translating it yields CSARVGSIPGNEQFF.

This chain links TRBV3-1 with TRBJ1-1, with TRBD1 matching over 12 bases. With 5 bases clipped from V and 3 bases from J, the junction kept 7 bases outside the gene matches. CDR1 and CDR2 (germline): LGHDT, YNNKEL (reference sequence). The length of the CDR3 is 16 residues. The CDR3 DNA is TGTGCCAGCAGCGGTTCGGGACAGGGGGCGGACACTGAAGCTTTCTTT. This gives the protein CASSGSGQGADTEAFF.

The V and J genes are TRBV5-6 and TRBJ2-7, with a weak D call TRBD2 (5 bases). The CDR3 covers 14 residues. V gave up 3 bases and J gave up 5 bases, with 15 bases separating them. The V gene's germline CDR1 is SGHDT and CDR2 YYEEEE. CDR3 coding DNA: TGTGCCAGCAGCTCTGTGGGGAGTCTGAACGAGCAGTACTTC. Residues: CASSSVGSLNEQYF. The whole variable domain, remainder taken from reference TRBV5-6 and TRBJ2-7, is DAGVTQSPTHLIKTRGQQVTLRCSPKSGHDTVSWYQQALGQGPQFIFQYYEEEERQRGNFPDRFSGHQFPNYSSELNVNALLLGDSALYLCASSSVGSLNEQYFGPGTRLTVT.

This clonotype was detected a few times. V usage is TRBV27 and J usage is TRBJ2-7; possible D gene TRBD1, 5 bases. CDR1 and CDR2 (germline): MNHEY, SMNVEV (reference sequence). CDR3 length equals 14 residues. Trimming shortened V by 6 bases and J by 5 bases, and 17 bases separated the two germline ends. This CDR3 is CASSTQGNWDEQYF. As DNA, the CDR3 is TGTGCCAGCAGCACGCAGGGAAATTGGGACGAGCAGTACTTC.

Many counts were recorded for this clonotype. This sequence joins TRBV3-1 and TRBJ2-1, with D perhaps TRBD2 (6 bases). Germline V CDR1 and CDR2: LGHDT, YNNKEL (reference sequence). V was clipped by 5 bases and J by 8 bases, with 13 bases between them. CDR3 length: 13 residues. CDR3 residues: CASSRGLGDEQFF. CDR3 bases: TGTGCCAGCAGCAGGGGACTGGGCGATGAGCAGTTCTTC.